The 30 T cell receptor beta chains below all came from one sample that was sequenced in a study of T-cell reconstitution after alpha-beta-depleted transplantation in children. Unique molecular identifiers were incorporated during preparation of the TCRbeta library. MiXCR, applied by TCRdb to the PCR reads, yields one record per CDR3 protein. Of fewer than 700,000 distinct CDR3 sequences listed, 10% to 15% are singletons. Sequences were derived from PBMCs, mostly from graft donor cells, sampled 360 days after TCRalphabeta/CD19-depleted stem cell transplant. The source is a male patient younger than 18 who had a stem cell transplant for acute myeloid leukemia, so the T cells may come from the graft donor.

This clonotype has more than one count but fewer than ten. The chain joins TRBV20-1 to TRBJ2-3; 12 nucleotides align to TRBD2. The germline gives CDR1 DFQATT, CDR2 SNEGSKA (reference sequence). With 6 bases clipped from V and 3 bases from J, the junction kept 7 bases outside the gene matches. This CDR3 region has 15 residues. The CDR3 region is CSATSGRLWTDTQYF. In DNA, the CDR3 is TGCAGTGCGACTAGCGGGAGACTTTGGACAGATACGCAGTATTTT.

The chain links TRBV20-1 to TRBJ2-7; D is undetermined. V gave up 3 bases and J gave up 0 bases, with 9 bases separating them. Germline loops: CDR1 DFQATT, CDR2 SNEGSKA (reference sequence). The CDR3 loop spans 13 amino acids. CDR3: CSASGASSYEQYF. CDR3 DNA sequence: TGCAGTGCTAGTGGCGCCAGCTCCTACGAGCAGTACTTC.

This clonotype was seen a few times. The rearrangement uses TRBV29-1 and TRBJ2-7; 7 bases are a match to TRBD1. V shed 4 bases, J shed 3 bases, and the junction held 6 bases outside the gene matches. The CDR3 length is 13 residues. CDR1 and CDR2 from the germline V gene are SQVTM and ANQGSEA. In DNA form, the CDR3 reads TGCAGCGTTGTACCAGGGGGAGTCTACGAGCAGTACTTC. As protein: CSVVPGGVYEQYF.

The chain couples TRBV20-1 to TRBJ2-1; D is perhaps TRBD2 (5 bases). The CDR3 sequence is 12 residues long. The ends were cut back, 4 bases at V and 6 bases at J, with 10 bases in the middle. Germline-derived CDR1 and CDR2 are DFQATT and SNEGSKA (reference sequence). CDR3 DNA sequence: TGCAGTGCTATGGGGAGCGGCAATGAGCAGTTCTTC. This translates into CSAMGSGNEQFF.

The chain has TRBV7-8 and TRBJ2-5; D not resolved. V lost 5 bases to trimming and J lost 5 bases, with 15 bases between them. The CDR3 is 14 residues long. The germline V gene encodes CDR1 SGHVS and CDR2 FQNEAQ. CDR3 in DNA: TGTGCCAGCAGCCCAATAGAATTTTCGGAGACCCAGTACTTC. This sequence encodes CASSPIEFSETQYF.

This clonotype was observed a few times. V is TRBV11-1 and J is TRBJ2-5; 7 positions match TRBD1. Losses at the gene ends were 3 bases for V and 0 bases for J; bases not matched to a gene: 13. The CDR3 covers 18 residues. Germline V gene data show CDR1 as SGHAT and CDR2 as FQDESV (reference sequence). The CDR3 loop reads CASSFVALRTGYQETQYF. The CDR3 DNA sequence: TGTGCCAGCAGCTTTGTAGCCCTCCGGACAGGCTACCAAGAGACCCAGTACTTC.

J is TRBJ2-2 and V is TRBV12-3 or TRBV12-4; 14 bases fit TRBD2. The CDR3 spans 19 residues. V dropped 8 bases and J dropped 4; count of bases not matched to a gene: 15. Here the CDR3 reads CASWTTGTSGGARTGELFF. Here the CDR3 DNA reads TGTGCCAGCTGGACAACCGGGACTAGCGGGGGAGCTCGCACCGGGGAGCTGTTTTTT.

The V gene is TRBV5-1, the J gene TRBJ2-5; D unresolved. The CDR3 contains 12 residues. Germline assignment: CDR1 SGHRS and CDR2 YFSETQ. Deletions cut 6 bases from V and 5 bases from J, with 11 bases between. DNA of the CDR3: TGCGCCAGCACCGGGCCCCCGGAGACCCAGTACTTC. As protein: CASTGPPETQYF.

This clonotype has only a few counts. This chain connects TRBV7-6 to TRBJ2-7, with D perhaps matching TRBD2 (6 bases). Trimming pared 5 bases from V and 3 bases from J, leaving 11 bases between. Germline V gives CDR1 SGHVS, CDR2 FNYEAQ. The CDR3 sequence is 13 residues long. The CDR3 DNA is TGTGCCAGCAGCAATCCCGGGGGCTACGAGCAGTACTTC. It codes for CASSNPGGYEQYF.

This clonotype was seen only a few times. The chain combines TRBV7-3 with TRBJ2-1; a possible D gene is TRBD1 (7 bases). V lost 8 bases, J lost 6 bases, and 17 bases lay in between. This CDR3 comprises 14 residues. In germline, CDR1 is SGHTA, CDR2 FQGTGA. The CDR3 region has the DNA TGTGCCAGCGCCAGGGGGGCATCTTCCAATGAGCAGTTCTTC. Translating it yields CASARGASSNEQFF.

This clonotype came up a few times. V gene TRBV20-1 combines with J gene TRBJ2-1; D remains unclear. This CDR3 is 14 amino acids long. Trimming shortened V by 6 bases and J by 2 bases, and 14 bases separated the two germline ends. The germline gives CDR1 DFQATT, CDR2 SNEGSKA (reference sequence). The CDR3 loop is CSAKKPATYNEQFF. CDR3 nucleotide sequence: TGCAGTGCCAAAAAACCAGCGACCTACAATGAGCAGTTCTTC.

This clonotype came up once. This rearrangement joins TRBV7-2 to TRBJ2-5; tentative D call: TRBD2 (5 bases). CDR1 SGHTA and CDR2 FQGNSA come from the germline V gene. The CDR3 is made up of 16 amino acids. The germline V and J ends were trimmed by 2 bases and 3 bases, with 16 bases remaining between them. CDR3 coding DNA: TGTGCCAGCAGCTTATGGATAGGACTCCAAGAAGAGACCCAGTACTTC. Its translation is CASSLWIGLQEETQYF.

This clonotype was counted only a few times. The rearrangement joins TRBV28 to TRBJ2-7, with TRBD1 matching 8 bases. The CDR3 totals 15 residues. CDR1 MDHEN and CDR2 SYDVKM come from the germline V gene. V dropped 3 bases and J dropped 1; count of bases not matched to a gene: 5. This chain's CDR3 is CASSLVRGQSYEQYF. The CDR3 coding sequence is TGTGCCAGCAGTTTGGTCAGGGGGCAGTCCTACGAGCAGTACTTC.

This clonotype was recorded a few times. V and J are TRBV28 and TRBJ2-5; D is undetermined. V gave up 5 bases and J gave up 7 bases, with 11 bases separating them. CDR3 length: 12 amino acids. Germline lookup yields CDR1 MDHEN and CDR2 SYDVKM. CDR3 nucleotides: TGTGCCAGCAGTCCCTATTCTCGGACCCAGTACTTC. It is translated as CASSPYSRTQYF.

This clonotype was seen repeatedly, ten times or more. This chain connects TRBV11-2 to TRBJ2-2; the D is unclear. The V and J ends lost 0 bases and 0 bases respectively, with 11 bases between them. This CDR3 contains 17 residues. The germline V gene has CDR1 SGHAT and CDR2 FQNNGV. The CDR3: CASSLDLGIANTGELFF. In nucleotides, the CDR3 is TGTGCCAGCAGCTTAGATCTAGGGATCGCGAACACCGGGGAGCTGTTTTTT.

The chain has TRBV19 and TRBJ2-2, with D tentatively TRBD1 (7 bases). V gave up 11 bases and J gave up 4 bases, with 17 bases separating them. From germline, CDR1 is LNHDA and CDR2 SQIVND (reference sequence). The CDR3 has 14 amino acids. CDR3 DNA sequence: TGTGCCCCCTTGGAGGGGGCGATCACCGGGGAGCTGTTTTTT. This codes for CAPLEGAITGELFF.

This clonotype was seen ten or more times. The chain links TRBV29-1 to TRBJ2-2; possible D gene TRBD2, 6 bases. V was clipped by 3 bases and J by 1 base, with 6 bases between them. This CDR3 contains 13 residues. The germline V gene has CDR1 SQVTM and CDR2 ANQGSEA. CDR3: CSVDGGNTGELFF. The CDR3 bases are TGCAGCGTTGACGGGGGGAACACCGGGGAGCTGTTTTTT.

This clonotype was found a few times. V and J are TRBV15 and TRBJ2-5; no clear D. This CDR3 is 17 amino acids long. Per the germline V gene, CDR1 is LNHNV and CDR2 is YYDKDF (reference sequence). Trimming pared 0 bases from V and 2 bases from J, leaving 16 bases between. The chain's CDR3 is CATSRDWVRSAQETQYF. The CDR3 DNA reads TGTGCCACCAGCAGAGATTGGGTCCGGTCAGCTCAAGAGACCCAGTACTTC.

This clonotype was seen a few times. The chain employs TRBV7-8 and TRBJ2-2; no clear D gene. V dropped 7 bases and J dropped 4 bases, with 16 bases sitting between them. In germline, CDR1 is SGHVS, CDR2 FQNEAQ. The CDR3 is made up of 15 amino acids. CDR3 amino acids: CASNLNRASTGELFF. The CDR3 DNA reads as TGTGCCAGCAACCTCAATAGAGCCTCCACCGGGGAGCTGTTTTTT.

This chain connects TRBV24-1 to TRBJ2-3; possibly TRBD1 for D (6 bases). The CDR3 is 15 amino acids. The V end was cut by 3 bases, the J end by 2 bases, with 11 bases between. The germline V gene has CDR1 KGHDR and CDR2 SFDVKD. The CDR3: CATSDTTGPTDTQYF. CDR3 bases: TGTGCCACCAGTGATACCACAGGGCCCACAGATACGCAGTATTTT.

This clonotype was seen many times. The rearrangement joins TRBV5-1 to TRBJ2-5; 10 bases map to TRBD2. Germline lookup yields CDR1 SGHRS and CDR2 YFSETQ. The CDR3 has 16 amino acids. The junction had 8 bases not matched to a gene; V was cut back by 0 bases and J by 6 bases. CDR3 coding DNA: TGCGCCAGCAGCTTGGCCCTAGCGGGAGATGTGAAGACCCAGTACTTC. Translation: CASSLALAGDVKTQYF.

This clonotype appeared many times. This chain joins TRBV7-9 and TRBJ2-2; D call uncertain. Per germline, CDR1 SEHNR and CDR2 FQNEAQ (reference sequence). There are 14 residues in the CDR3. Deletions cut 5 bases from V and 2 bases from J, with 9 bases between. The CDR3, as DNA: TGTGCCAGCAGCGACTTCTCCAACACCGGGGAGCTGTTTTTT. Translated: CASSDFSNTGELFF.

There are many counts of this clonotype. The chain recombines TRBV14 with TRBJ2-7; unclear D gene. This CDR3 region has 14 residues. The V end was cut by 0 bases, the J end by 2 bases, with 8 bases between. The germline V gene has CDR1 SGHDN and CDR2 FVKESK. The DNA of the CDR3 is TGTGCCAGCAGCCAAGAGAACAGAGCCTACGAGCAGTACTTC. This gives the protein CASSQENRAYEQYF.

The rearrangement links TRBV24-1 to TRBJ2-2, with unresolved D. The V gene's germline CDR1 is KGHDR and CDR2 SFDVKD. V lost 4 bases, J lost 4 bases, and 15 bases lay in between. This CDR3 is built from 16 residues. The CDR3 protein is CATSDQSLSSTGELFF. DNA for the CDR3: TGTGCCACCAGTGACCAAAGCCTGTCTTCCACCGGGGAGCTGTTTTTT.

This clonotype was seen at least ten times. This chain links TRBV12-3 or TRBV12-4 with TRBJ2-5; D possibly corresponds to TRBD2 (6 bases). V lost 6 bases and J 7 bases, leaving 18 bases between the germline ends. The CDR3 is made up of 14 amino acids. The DNA for the CDR3 is TGTGCCAGCAGGGGGACGGGAGCCCGAGGGACCCAGTACTTC. Protein: CASRGTGARGTQYF.

The V gene is TRBV24-1, the J gene TRBJ2-1; D is uncertain. Per germline, CDR1 KGHDR and CDR2 SFDVKD. Deletions cut 7 bases from V and 8 bases from J, with 8 bases between. This CDR3 comprises 11 residues. CDR3 sequence: CATSDSDEQFF. CDR3 DNA: TGTGCCACCAGCGACTCAGATGAGCAGTTCTTC.

This clonotype was recorded a few times. The rearrangement joins TRBV29-1 to TRBJ1-1, with D tentatively TRBD1 (5 bases). V was trimmed by 3 bases and J by 1 base, leaving 9 bases between them. Germline V gene sequence: CDR1 SQVTM, CDR2 ANQGSEA. The CDR3 runs to 13 residues. CDR3 region: CSVEGGANTEAFF. CDR3 DNA sequence: TGCAGCGTTGAGGGGGGAGCGAACACTGAAGCTTTCTTT.

This clonotype was detected a few times. The CDR3 reads CASSVVRGELNEQFF. The DNA for the CDR3 is TGTGCCAGCAGCGTAGTAAGAGGGGAGTTAAATGAGCAGTTCTTC. V usage is TRBV9 and J usage is TRBJ2-1, with D possibly called TRBD1 or TRBD2 (5 bases each). With 0 bases removed from V and 7 bases from J, the gap between germline ends came to 14 bases. Germline CDR1 reads SGDLS; CDR2 reads YYNGEE. The CDR3 runs to 15 residues.

This clonotype was observed a handful of times. The gene calls are TRBV7-3 and TRBJ2-1, with TRBD2 matching 9 bases. Per germline, CDR1 SGHTA and CDR2 FQGTGA. The CDR3 length is 17 residues. J lost 5 bases, V lost 2 bases, and 10 bases had no gene match. CDR3 in amino acids: CASSLLLAGTSDNEQFF. In nucleotides, the CDR3 is TGTGCCAGCAGCTTATTGCTAGCGGGAACGTCGGACAATGAGCAGTTCTTC.

In this sample, this clonotype turned up many times. CDR3 residues: CASSLGSSGKDTQYF. CDR3 nucleotides: TGTGCCAGCAGCTTAGGGTCTAGCGGGAAGGATACGCAGTATTTT. The V gene is TRBV7-6, the J gene TRBJ2-3; TRBD2 matches at 9 bases. Trimming took 1 base from V and 6 from J; bases not matched to a gene: 5. CDR1 SGHVS and CDR2 FNYEAQ come from the germline V gene. This CDR3 region has 15 residues.